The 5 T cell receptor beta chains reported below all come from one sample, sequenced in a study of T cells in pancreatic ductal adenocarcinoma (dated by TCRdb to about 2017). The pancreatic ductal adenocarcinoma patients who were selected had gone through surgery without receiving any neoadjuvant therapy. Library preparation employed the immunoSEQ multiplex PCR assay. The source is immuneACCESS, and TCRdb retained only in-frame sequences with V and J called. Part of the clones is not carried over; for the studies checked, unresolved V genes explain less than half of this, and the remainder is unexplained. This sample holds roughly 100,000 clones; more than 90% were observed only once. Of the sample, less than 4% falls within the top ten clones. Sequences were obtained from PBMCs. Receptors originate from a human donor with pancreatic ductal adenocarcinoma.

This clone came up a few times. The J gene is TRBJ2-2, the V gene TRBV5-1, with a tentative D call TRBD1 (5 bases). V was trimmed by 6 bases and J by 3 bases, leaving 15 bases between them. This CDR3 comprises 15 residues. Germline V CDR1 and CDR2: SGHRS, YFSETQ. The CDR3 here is CASTAGYEYTGELFF. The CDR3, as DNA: TGCGCCAGCACCGCAGGGTACGAGTACACCGGGGAGCTGTTTTTT. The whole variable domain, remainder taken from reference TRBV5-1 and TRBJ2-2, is KAGVTQTPRYLIKTRGQQVTLSCSPISGHRSVSWYQQTPGQGLQFLFEYFSETQRNKGNFPGRFSGRQFSNSRSEMNVSTLELGDSALYLCASTAGYEYTGELFFGEGSRLTVL.

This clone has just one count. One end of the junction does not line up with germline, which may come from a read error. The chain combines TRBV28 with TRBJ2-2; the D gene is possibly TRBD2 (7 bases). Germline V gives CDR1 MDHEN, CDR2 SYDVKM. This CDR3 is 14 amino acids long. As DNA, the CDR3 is TGTGCCAGCAGCCGGGACACCCGGCGCGGGGGGCTGTTTTTT. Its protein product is CASSRDTRRGGLFF.

The CDR3 loop is CASSLGGNGEQYF. The CDR3 region has the DNA TGTGCCAGCAGTTTAGGGGGGAATGGCGAGCAGTACTTC. The J gene is TRBJ2-7, the V gene TRBV27, with a possible D match to TRBD2 (6 bases). CDR3 size: 13 residues. CDR1 and CDR2 (germline): MNHEY, SMNVEV (reference sequence). V was clipped by 2 bases and J by 6 bases, with 11 bases between them.

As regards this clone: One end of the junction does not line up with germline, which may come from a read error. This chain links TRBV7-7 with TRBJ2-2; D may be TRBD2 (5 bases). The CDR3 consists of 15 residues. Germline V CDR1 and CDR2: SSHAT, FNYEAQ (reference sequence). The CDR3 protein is CASSRGQKNTGELFF. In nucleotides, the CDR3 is TGTGCTAGCAGCCGCGGGCAGAAGAACACCGGGGAGCTGTTTTTT.

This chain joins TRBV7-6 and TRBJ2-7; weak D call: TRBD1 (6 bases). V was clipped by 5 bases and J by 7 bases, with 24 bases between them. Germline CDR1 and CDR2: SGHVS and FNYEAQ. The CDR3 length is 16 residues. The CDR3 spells CASSDQPRDNKREQYF. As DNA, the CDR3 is TGTGCCAGCAGCGACCAGCCAAGGGACAATAAGCGGGAGCAGTACTTC.